The 8 T cell receptor beta chains below come from one sample, sequenced in a study of blood T cell repertoires in COVID-19. Generated by immunoSEQ multiplex PCR, the TCRdb table keeps only in-frame clones and is missing some. The sample contains about 250,000 clones, under 90% of which appear only once. The sample taken for sequencing was PBMCs or T cells enriched from blood (not recorded which). The source is a man aged 35-49 years who had recovered from COVID-19.

CDR3 nucleotide sequence: TGTGCCAGCAGCTTATACTCGGGGGGCACTGAAGCTTTCTTT. It is translated as CASSLYSGGTEAFF. The chain employs TRBV7-2 and TRBJ1-1; D is possibly TRBD1 (5 bases). V was shortened by 2 bases and J by 4 bases, with 11 bases between the two germline ends. Germline-derived CDR1 and CDR2 are SGHTA and FQGNSA. CDR3 size: 14 residues.

This clone was observed a handful of times. The same CDR3 is also encoded by other DNA sequences in this sample. The chain employs TRBV7-9 and TRBJ2-7; TRBD1 aligns across 8 bases. The V and J ends lost 4 bases and 4 bases, in that order; junction bases with no gene match: 6. The CDR3 length is 14 residues. Germline V gene sequence: CDR1 SEHNR, CDR2 FQNEAQ (reference sequence). In DNA form, the CDR3 reads TGTGCCAGCAGCTCCGACAGGGGACCATACGAGCAGTACTTC. It encodes CASSSDRGPYEQYF. The variable domain in full, completed from reference TRBV7-9 and TRBJ2-7, reads DTGVSQNPRHKITKRGQNVTFRCDPISEHNRLYWYRQTLGQGPEFLTYFQNEAQLEKSRLLSDRFSAERPKGSFSTLEIQRTEQGDSAMYLCASSSDRGPYEQYFGPGTRLTVT.

Regarding this clone: A much larger clone is a single base away; this may be a read error. V gene TRBV3-1 (or the pseudogene TRBV3-2) combines with J gene TRBJ1-1; possible D gene TRBD1, 6 bases. This CDR3 contains 13 residues. V lost 7 bases and J 1 base, leaving 10 bases between the germline ends. Germline CDR1 and CDR2: LGHDT and YNNKEL (reference sequence). The CDR3 region is CASNKQGNTEAFF. CDR3 coding DNA: TGTGCCAGCAACAAACAGGGGAACACTGAAGCTTTCTTT.

The chain carries TRBV11-1 and TRBJ1-2; D unclear. The germline V and J ends were trimmed by 5 bases and 0 bases, with 13 bases remaining between them. The germline V gene has CDR1 SGHAT and CDR2 FQDESV (reference sequence). The CDR3 is 15 residues long. CDR3 in DNA: TGTGCCAGCAGCCCCGGAGGTGAAGCTAACTATGGCTACACCTTC. The encoded protein is CASSPGGEANYGYTF.

In DNA form, the CDR3 reads TGTGCCAGCAGCCGCCAGGGGATCGAAAACATTCAGTACTTC. Amino acids: CASSRQGIENIQYF. V and J are TRBV5-4 and TRBJ2-4, with D perhaps matching TRBD1 (6 bases). Germline V gene data show CDR1 as SGHNT and CDR2 as YYREEE (reference sequence). The CDR3 is 14 amino acids. V shed 4 bases and J shed 5 bases, with 13 bases lying between them.

The chain uses TRBV6-6 and TRBJ1-5; 9 bases line up with TRBD1. Germline V gene sequence: CDR1 MNHNY, CDR2 SVGAGI (reference sequence). Trimming took 10 bases from V and 5 from J; bases not matched to a gene: 6. The CDR3 has 13 amino acids. CDR3 in DNA: TGTGCCACCCGGGGACAGGGCCATCAGCCCCAGCATTTT. This sequence encodes CATRGQGHQPQHF.

The chain joins TRBV5-1 to TRBJ2-3; 9 bases line up with TRBD1. The CDR3 totals 15 residues. Trimming took 6 bases from V and 2 from J; bases not matched to a gene: 7. Germline lookup yields CDR1 SGHRS and CDR2 YFSETQ. CDR3 coding DNA: TGCGCCAGCAACACAGGACAGGGGAACACAGATACGCAGTATTTT. It is translated as CASNTGQGNTDTQYF.

J is TRBJ2-7 and V is TRBV5-4; D might be TRBD2 (5 bases). The CDR3 runs to 13 residues. Trimming took off 6 bases at V and 0 bases at J, with 10 bases between the two ends. Germline V lookup: CDR1 SGHNT, CDR2 YYREEE (reference sequence). The CDR3 reads CASTGGPSYEQYF. The CDR3 nucleotides are TGTGCCAGCACTGGAGGCCCCTCCTACGAGCAGTACTTC.